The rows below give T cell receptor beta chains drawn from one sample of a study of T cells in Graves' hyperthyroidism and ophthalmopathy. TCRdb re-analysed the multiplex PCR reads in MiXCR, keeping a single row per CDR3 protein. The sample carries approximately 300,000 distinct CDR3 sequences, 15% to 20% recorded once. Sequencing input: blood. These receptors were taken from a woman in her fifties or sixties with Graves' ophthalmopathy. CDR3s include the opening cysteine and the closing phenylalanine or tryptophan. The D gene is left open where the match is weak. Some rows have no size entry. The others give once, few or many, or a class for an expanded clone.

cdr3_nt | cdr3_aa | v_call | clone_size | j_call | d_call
TGTGCCAGCAGCCAAGATCCGACTTTTCAGCCCCAGCATTTT | CASSQDPTFQPQHF | TRBV4-2 | . | TRBJ1-5 | .
TGTGCCAGCAGTGAACGACAGGGAATTTACGAGCAGTACTTC | CASSERQGIYEQYF | TRBV6-1 | many | TRBJ2-7 | TRBD1
TGTGCCAGCACCCCGGATCCCTCCTACGAGCAGTACTTC | CASTPDPSYEQYF | TRBV28 | . | TRBJ2-7 | .
TGTGCCAGCGACAGGGGATCGCAGGAGACCCAGTACTTC | CASDRGSQETQYF | TRBV7-9 | many | TRBJ2-5 | TRBD1
TGCAGTGCTAGACCTACCTACGAGCAGTACTTC | CSARPTYEQYF | TRBV20-1 | . | TRBJ2-7 | .
TGTGCCAGCAGCTTGGTGGGTGGGACAGGGGGAAGTGAGCAGTTCTTC | CASSLVGGTGGSEQFF | TRBV5-5 | few | TRBJ2-1 | TRBD1
TGTGCCAGCAGCTCCGTCCCTGGGAGCTCCTACAATGAGCAGTTCTTC | CASSSVPGSSYNEQFF | TRBV7-2 | many | TRBJ2-1 | .
TGTGCCAGCACTGAAAGGCCCACTGAAGCTTTCTTT | CASTERPTEAFF | TRBV6-1 | few | TRBJ1-1 | .
TGTGCCAGCAGTTCCCTGACTAGCGGGATTGGAACAGATACGCAGTATTTT | CASSSLTSGIGTDTQYF | TRBV27 | many | TRBJ2-3 | TRBD2
TGTGCCAGCAGACACCGCCGGGACAGCAAACCGAGCCCGGGACCGGAGGGGGAAAACATTCAGTACTTC | CASRHRRDSKPSPGPEGENIQYF | TRBV6-8 | . | TRBJ2-4 | .
TGCGCCAGCGGCAGGATGGAGAGCACAGATACGCAGTATTTT | CASGRMESTDTQYF | TRBV5-1 | many | TRBJ2-3 | .
TGTGCCATCAGTCGCTCAGCAGGGTCCTACGAGCAGTTCTTC | CAISRSAGSYEQFF | TRBV10-3 | . | TRBJ2-1 | .
TGCAGTGCTAGAGCCTTTAGCGGGGGAGCACGCTACTCTGGGGCCAACGTCCTGACTTTC | CSARAFSGGARYSGANVLTF | TRBV20-1 | many | TRBJ2-6 | TRBD2
TGTGCCAGCAGGGAGGGGGCTTACACCGGGGAGCTGTTTTTT | CASREGAYTGELFF | TRBV2 | . | TRBJ2-2 | .
TGTGCCAGCAGCCAGGAACAGGGAACCTACGAGCAGTACTTC | CASSQEQGTYEQYF | TRBV4-2 | many | TRBJ2-7 | .
TGTGCCAGCAGTCTCTCCCACGCAGGGCCCTCCTACGAGCAGTACTTC | CASSLSHAGPSYEQYF | TRBV28 | many | TRBJ2-7 | .
TGCGCCAGCAGCCCGCATCAGGGTGTTACCTACAATGAGCAGTTCTTC | CASSPHQGVTYNEQFF | TRBV5-1 | . | TRBJ2-1 | .
TGCGCCAGCAGCAAGGATGGGAGTCGGGGGACTGAAGCTTTCTTT | CASSKDGSRGTEAFF | TRBV5-1 | many | TRBJ1-1 | .
TGTGCCAGCAGCTTAACGGGACAGGGGGAACAGCCCCAGCATTTT | CASSLTGQGEQPQHF | TRBV7-8 | many | TRBJ1-5 | TRBD1
TGTGCCAGCAGCTACCCGACTAGCGGGGGGGCCAGAGAGACCCAGTACTTC | CASSYPTSGGARETQYF | TRBV7-2 | . | TRBJ2-5 | TRBD2
TGTGCCAGCAGTTTAGGAGTTTCCGAGCAGTACTTC | CASSLGVSEQYF | TRBV28 | . | TRBJ2-7 | .
TGTGCCAGCAGCCCGGCCCCAACGAGCGGGAGGGCTAGGGATGAGCAGTTCTTC | CASSPAPTSGRARDEQFF | TRBV6-1 | many | TRBJ2-1 | TRBD2
TGTGCCAGCAGTGCCCAGGGACAGACTAGCACAGATACGCAGTATTTT | CASSAQGQTSTDTQYF | TRBV25-1 | once | TRBJ2-3 | TRBD1
TGCAGTGCTATCAGGGAAAGTGGAAACACCATATATTTT | CSAIRESGNTIYF | TRBV20-1 | few | TRBJ1-3 | .
TGCAGTGCTAGTGGGTCAGGGGATGAAGAGACCCAGTACTTC | CSASGSGDEETQYF | TRBV20-1 | many | TRBJ2-5 | .
TGCAGTGCTAGAGAGATTAGGGGAGGGAACTATGGCTACACCTTC | CSAREIRGGNYGYTF | TRBV20-1 | many | TRBJ1-2 | .
TGTGCCAGCCGCTCAAGGGGAGGTCCCAATGAGCAGTTCTTC | CASRSRGGPNEQFF | TRBV6-2/TRBV6-3 | many | TRBJ2-1 | .
TGTGCCACCAGCGAGGGGGGGAGCACAGATACGCAGTATTTT | CATSEGGSTDTQYF | TRBV15 | . | TRBJ2-3 | .
TGCAGTGCTACCTCCGGGGGAATGGATACGCAGTATTTT | CSATSGGMDTQYF | TRBV20-1 | many | TRBJ2-3 | .
TGCAGCGTTGGGGTGGACCCCCAGTACTTC | CSVGVDPQYF | TRBV29-1 | few | TRBJ2-5 | .
TGTGCCAGCAGCCAATATACTAGGAGCACAGATACGCAGTATTTT | CASSQYTRSTDTQYF | TRBV4-2 | . | TRBJ2-3 | .